The sample holds many counts of the clone carrying this TCR beta chain. The antigen is unknown. This entry belongs to a study of early T cells in non-severe SARS-CoV-2 infection. About the research overall: Sequenced material consisted of bulk RNA (from unsorted whole blood), and chains were unpaired. Study-level results: Using VDJdb, the matching emphasized anti-spike CD8 responses while missing private and CD4 specificities.

The protocol attached unique molecular identifiers to individual cDNA molecules. TCRdb independently ran MiXCR on the 5' RACE reads; one entry per CDR3 protein. The data contain around 28,000 distinct CDR3 sequences, roughly 5% of them singletons. From germline, CDR1 is MNHEY and CDR2 SVGAGI. CDR3 length: 18 residues. V lost 1 base and J lost 4; bases outside the gene matches: 8. This receptor was identified in an adult who was a healthcare worker with PCR-confirmed SARS-CoV-2 infection or an uninfected control (not recorded which). The rearrangement links TRBV6-5 to TRBJ2-2, with 11 bases identical to TRBD2. Sequenced material: whole blood. CDR3 sequence (DNA): TGTGCCAGCAGTTACTTAATTAGCGGGAGGGCCCCCACCGGGGAGCTGTTTTTT. Translating gives CASSYLISGRAPTGELFF.